This T cell receptor (beta chain) was documented in a study of beta chain features in type 1 diabetes. What was sequenced were expressed TCRB transcripts, since all of the isolated RNA had been reverse transcribed. Sequenced naive, central memory and regulatory T cell samples produced an average of about 3.7 million reads. TCRdb's copy holds only in-frame clones and misses some; the assay was immunoSEQ multiplex PCR. Of approximately 150,000 clones detected, approximately 10% appear once; the ten largest clones hold around 0.79%. Only a few counts were recorded for this clone. The antigen is not known. V lost 0 bases to trimming and J lost 7 bases; unmatched junction nucleotides: 6. CDR1 and CDR2 (germline): ENHRY, SYGVKD. The CDR3 is 15 amino acids. Broader study findings: Across all four CD4+ subsets, people with type 1 diabetes showed modestly shorter TCRB CDR3s. Within patients, naive, central memory and Treg TCRB repertoires seemed more similar than within healthy donors.

V and J are TRBV10-3 and TRBJ2-4; 7 bases agree with TRBD1. This receptor was taken from a man under 40 with type 1 diabetes. Source material: central memory CD4+ T cells from blood. CDR3 amino acids: CAISESIATGNIQYF. Here the CDR3 DNA reads TGTGCCATCAGTGAGTCGATCGCGACAGGGAACATTCAGTACTTC.